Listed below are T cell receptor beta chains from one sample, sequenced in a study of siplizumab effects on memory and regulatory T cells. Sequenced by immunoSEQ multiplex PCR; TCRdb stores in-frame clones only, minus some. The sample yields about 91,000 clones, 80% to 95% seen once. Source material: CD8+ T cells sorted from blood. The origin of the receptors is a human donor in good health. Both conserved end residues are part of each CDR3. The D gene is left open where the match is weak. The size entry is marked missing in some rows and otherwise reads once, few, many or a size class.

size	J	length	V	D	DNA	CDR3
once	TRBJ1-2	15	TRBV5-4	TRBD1	TGTGCCAGCAGCCGGACAGGGGCGCTCAACTATGGCTACACCTTC	CASSRTGALNYGYTF
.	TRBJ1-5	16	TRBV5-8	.	TGTGCCAGCAGCGTCGGGTCGTTTGATAGCAATCAGCCCCAGCATTTT	CASSVGSFDSNQPQHF
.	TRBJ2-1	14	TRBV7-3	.	TGTGCCAGCAGCTTAGGTGGCAGATTTAATGAGCAGTTCTTC	CASSLGGRFNEQFF
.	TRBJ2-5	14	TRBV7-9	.	TGTGCCAGCAGCTTAGCGGCCGAAAGGGAGACCCAGTACTTC	CASSLAAERETQYF
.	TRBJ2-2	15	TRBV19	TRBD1	TGTGCCAGTAGTTCCCGGGACAGCCCCACCGGGGAGCTGTTTTTT	CASSSRDSPTGELFF
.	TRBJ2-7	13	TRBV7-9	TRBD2	TGTGCCAGCAGCTTAGAGGGACTAAATGAGCAGTACTTC	CASSLEGLNEQYF
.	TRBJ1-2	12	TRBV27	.	TGTGCCAGCAGGGGGCTTTACTATGGCTACACCTTC	CASRGLYYGYTF
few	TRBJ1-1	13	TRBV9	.	TGTGCCAGCAGCGTAGGAGCGAACACTGAAGCTTTCTTT	CASSVGANTEAFF
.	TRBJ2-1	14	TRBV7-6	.	TGTGCCAGCAGCTTAACCCACAGCATCAATGAGCAGTTCTTC	CASSLTHSINEQFF
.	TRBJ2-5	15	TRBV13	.	TGTGCCAGCAGTCCCCCTCGGCCGAGCAGGGAGACCCAGTACTTC	CASSPPRPSRETQYF
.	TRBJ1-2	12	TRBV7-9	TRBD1	TGTGCCAGCAGCCCAGGGGGGACGGAGGGTACCTTC	CASSPGGTEGTF
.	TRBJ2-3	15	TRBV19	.	TGTGCCAGTAGTATAGGTGGGACGTTCACAGATACGCAGTATTTT	CASSIGGTFTDTQYF
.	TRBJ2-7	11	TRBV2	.	TGTGCCAGCAGTGAACCCTACGAGCAGTACTTC	CASSEPYEQYF
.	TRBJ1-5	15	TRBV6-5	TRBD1	TGTGCCAGCAGGCCGGGACAGGGTACCCTGCAGCCCCAGCATTTT	CASRPGQGTLQPQHF
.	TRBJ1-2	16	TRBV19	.	TGTGCCAGTAGCGAGAGGTGGGATTCGGGGCCCTATGGCTACACCTTC	CASSERWDSGPYGYTF
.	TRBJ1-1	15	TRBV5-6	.	TGTGCCAGCAGCTTGGGTCAGGGTTGGAACACTGAAGCTTTCTTT	CASSLGQGWNTEAFF
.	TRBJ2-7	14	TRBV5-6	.	TGTGCCAGCAGCACAGGGACCAGCTCCTACGAGCAGTACTTC	CASSTGTSSYEQYF
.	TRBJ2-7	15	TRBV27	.	TGTGCCAGCAGTTTATCTCAGGAAATCTCCTACGAGCAGTACTTC	CASSLSQEISYEQYF
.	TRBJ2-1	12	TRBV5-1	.	TGCGCCAGCAGCTTGGATGGGTTTGAGCAGTTCTTC	CASSLDGFEQFF
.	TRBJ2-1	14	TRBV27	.	TGTGCCAGCAGTTGGGGGGACGCTGCCAATGAGCAGTTCTTC	CASSWGDAANEQFF
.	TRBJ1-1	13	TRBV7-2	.	TGTGCCAGCAGCTTGGACAAGGGCACTGAAGCTTTCTTT	CASSLDKGTEAFF
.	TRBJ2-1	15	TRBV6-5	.	TGTGCCAGCAGTCAATTTCTCCTGGGTAAGGATGAGCAGTTCTTC	CASSQFLLGKDEQFF
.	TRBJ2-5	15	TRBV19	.	TGTGCCAGTAGTATAGATGGTCTACAAGAAGAGACCCAGTACTTC	CASSIDGLQEETQYF
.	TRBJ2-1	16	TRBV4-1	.	TGCGCCAGCAGCGGCCGGGACGGCGCTACCTACAATGAGCAGTTCTTC	CASSGRDGATYNEQFF
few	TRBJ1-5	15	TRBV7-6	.	TGTGCCAGCAGCGAGGTGGGAGGACGTAATCAGCCCCAGCATTTT	CASSEVGGRNQPQHF
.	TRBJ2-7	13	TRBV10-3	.	TGTGCCACGAATGCAGGCCGATCCTACGAGCAGTACTTC	CATNAGRSYEQYF
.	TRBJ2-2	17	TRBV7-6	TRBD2	TGTGCCAGCAGCTTAGGCGGGGGACCGACGAACACCGGGGAGCTGTTTTTT	CASSLGGGPTNTGELFF
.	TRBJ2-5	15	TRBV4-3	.	TGCGCCAGCAGCCAAGACATGGTAGCGGAAGAGACCCAGTACTTC	CASSQDMVAEETQYF
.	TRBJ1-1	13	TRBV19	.	TGTGCCAGTAGTATCGCGTTTGTCGCTGAAGCTTTCTTT	CASSIAFVAEAFF
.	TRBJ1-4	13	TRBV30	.	TGTGCCTGGAGTGTCGGTATTAATGAAAAACTGTTTTTT	CAWSVGINEKLFF
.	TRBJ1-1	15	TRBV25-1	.	TGTGCCAGCAAAACAGGGAATTTCATGAACACTGAAGCTTTCTTT	CASKTGNFMNTEAFF
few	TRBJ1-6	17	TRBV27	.	TGTGCCAGCAGTCCTACCCCCACAGGGAGTAGCAATTCACCCCTCCACTTT	CASSPTPTGSSNSPLHF
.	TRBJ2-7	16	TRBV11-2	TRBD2	TGTGCCAGCAGCCCATCGACTAGCGACGAATCCTACGAGCAGTACTTC	CASSPSTSDESYEQYF
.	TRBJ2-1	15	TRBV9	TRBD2	TGTGCCAGCAGCGGTAGCGGGACGTCCTACAATGAGCAGTTCTTC	CASSGSGTSYNEQFF
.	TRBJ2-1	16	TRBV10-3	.	TGTGCCATCAGTGCTCCGGACAGAAGCTCCTACAATGAGCAGTTCTTC	CAISAPDRSSYNEQFF
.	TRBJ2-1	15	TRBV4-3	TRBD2	TGCGCCAGCAGCCAAGACCTAGCGGAGCTGGATGAGCAGTTCTTC	CASSQDLAELDEQFF
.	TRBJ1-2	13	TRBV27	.	TGTGCCAGCAGTCCCGGGGGTAACTATGGCTACACCTTC	CASSPGGNYGYTF
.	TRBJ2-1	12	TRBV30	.	TGTGCCTGCGTTCCGTCGTCAAATGAGCAGTTCTTC	CACVPSSNEQFF
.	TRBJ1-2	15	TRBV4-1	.	TGCGCCAGCAGCCAAGACAGGAAAGCAGCCTATGGCTACACCTTC	CASSQDRKAAYGYTF
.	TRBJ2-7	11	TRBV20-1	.	TGCAGGGTGACAGGCGGTTACGAGCAGTACTTC	CRVTGGYEQYF
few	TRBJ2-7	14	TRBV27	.	TGTGCCAGCAGTTCTCAGGGAGCTCCTTACGAGCAGTACTTC	CASSSQGAPYEQYF
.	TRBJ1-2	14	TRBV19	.	TGTGCCAGTAGTATTCGGGGACCTAACTATGGCTACACCTTC	CASSIRGPNYGYTF